This T cell receptor beta chain was captured by sequencing in a study of blood T cell repertoires in COVID-19. Background on the study: Whether acute or convalescent, the COVID-19 samples came from the United States, Italy and Spain. Nucleic acid was either cDNA or gDNA, and it came from T cells, B-cell-depleted T cells, or PBMCs.

V dropped 1 base and J dropped 7; count of bases not matched to a gene: 9. In germline, CDR1 is SGHRS, CDR2 YFSETQ. The CDR3 spans 17 residues. Original processing methods: By means of reference gene primer amplification, nucleated cell counts were estimated. Libraries were prepared by immunoSEQ multiplex PCR; TCRdb keeps only in-frame clonotypes and omits some of them. V and J calls and clone size follow that table, whereas D and trimming were derived from the DNA. The sample consists of approximately 97,000 clones, 84% of them appearing once. The sample comprised peripheral blood. The receptor was derived from a human donor in a cohort sampled during active COVID-19. This sequence joins TRBV5-1 and TRBJ2-2, with 11 bases fitting TRBD2. The CDR3, as DNA: TGCGCCAGCAGCTTGTCTAGCGGGGGGAGTTGGAGCGGGGAGCTGTTTTTT. It yields the protein CASSLSSGGSWSGELFF.